The 27 T cell receptor beta chains below were found in one sample sequenced in a study of Graves' ophthalmopathy and Graves' hyperthyroidism. As the template, RNA transcripts were used to amplify TCR beta CDR3 regions. RT-PCR was first run with HTBI primers, then multiplex PCR in a second round. TCRdb called the multiplex PCR reads again in MiXCR, with one record for every CDR3 protein. The sample lists around 1.1 million distinct CDR3 sequences, 35% to 40% occurring once. Sequencing was performed on peripheral blood or thyroid tissue (not recorded which). The receptors come from an adult man with Graves' hyperthyroidism.

This clonotype was found many times. The chain couples TRBV6-6 to TRBJ1-1; D not certain. The germline V gene has CDR1 MNHNY and CDR2 SVGAGI (reference sequence). This CDR3 spans 13 amino acids. The ends were cut back, 5 bases at V and 4 bases at J, with 11 bases in the middle. CDR3 region: CASSGIGSTEAFF. CDR3 in DNA: TGTGCCAGCAGTGGGATCGGGTCCACTGAAGCTTTCTTT.

This chain connects TRBV7-6 to TRBJ1-6; the match to TRBD1 covers 7 bases. V gave up 6 bases and J gave up 9 bases; unmatched junction bases: 11. Germline V gene sequence: CDR1 SGHVS, CDR2 FNYEAQ. This CDR3 has 15 amino acids. The CDR3 DNA reads as TGTGCCAGCAGGCCGGGCCCCCGGGACAGTTCACCCCTCCACTTT. Translated, it gives CASRPGPRDSSPLHF.

This chain joins TRBV4-3 and TRBJ2-7, with 9 nucleotides matching TRBD1. J lost 6 bases, V lost 4 bases, and 7 bases had no gene match. The CDR3 is 14 amino acids. The germline V gene has CDR1 LGHNA and CDR2 YSLEER. CDR3 loop: CASSLGQGSAEQYF. The CDR3 DNA reads TGCGCCAGCAGCCTTGGACAGGGGTCGGCCGAGCAGTACTTC.

About this clonotype: At one end the junction does not follow the germline gene, possibly because of a read error. The rearrangement links TRBV19 to TRBJ2-7; 13 bases are shared with TRBD2. Germline V gene data show CDR1 as LNHDA and CDR2 as SQIVND (reference sequence). This CDR3 is built from 15 residues. DNA of the CDR3: TGTGCCAGTGGTATAAGGACTAGCGGGGGATACGAGCAGTACTTC. It translates to CASGIRTSGGYEQYF.

This clonotype was observed once. The chain is built from TRBV25-1 and TRBJ2-2; tentative D call: TRBD2 (5 bases). Trimming took off 6 bases at V and 5 bases at J, with 19 bases between the two ends. The CDR3 is 16 residues long. Germline CDR1 reads MGHDK; CDR2 reads SYGVNS. The CDR3 bases are TGTGCCAGCAGCACAGCATCTCCTAGCTCTACCGGGGAGCTGTTTTTT. This sequence encodes CASSTASPSSTGELFF.

This clonotype has only a few counts. V gene TRBV20-1 combines with J gene TRBJ1-5; 7 nucleotides line up with TRBD1. The CDR3 totals 13 residues. The germline CDR1 and CDR2 sequences are DFQATT and SNEGSKA (reference sequence). The V segment lost 7 bases and the J segment 4 bases; nucleotides outside the gene matches: 7. CDR3 sequence (DNA): TGCAGTGTTCGACAGGGATATAATCAGCCCCAGCATTTT. Encoded protein: CSVRQGYNQPQHF.

This clonotype was seen ten or more times. Here the CDR3 reads CASSQKQGVVQYF. In DNA form, the CDR3 reads TGTGCCAGCAGCCAAAAACAGGGTGTGGTGCAGTACTTC. V gene TRBV7-3 combines with J gene TRBJ2-7; possible D gene TRBD1, 6 bases. Germline V gives CDR1 SGHTA, CDR2 FQGTGA. This CDR3 region has 13 residues. Between the trimmed V and J ends, which lost 5 bases and 9 bases, there was a span of 17 bases.

The chain carries TRBV29-1 and TRBJ2-7; a weak D match, TRBD2 (5 bases). Germline V lookup: CDR1 SQVTM, CDR2 ANQGSEA. V was trimmed by 2 bases and J by 2 bases, leaving 10 bases between them. The CDR3 is 13 amino acids. The CDR3 DNA follows: TGCAGCGTTGAACCCCCGGGAACCTACGAGCAGTACTTC. This translates into CSVEPPGTYEQYF.

This clonotype appeared a few times. The genes are TRBV29-1 and TRBJ1-6; D perhaps matches TRBD1 (5 bases). Trimming stripped 8 bases from V and 10 bases from J, with 9 bases between. CDR1 is SQVTM and CDR2 is ANQGSEA in the germline V gene. This CDR3 spans 10 amino acids. The CDR3 protein is CSLRDSPLHF. The CDR3 region has the DNA TGCAGCTTACGGGACTCACCCCTCCACTTT.

As for this clonotype: Given a much more abundant clone one base away, this may be a read error. The chain employs TRBV5-4 and TRBJ2-5; D is perhaps TRBD1 or TRBD2 (6 bases each). Germline V gene data show CDR1 as SGHNT and CDR2 as YYREEE (reference sequence). The CDR3 sequence is 14 residues long. V lost 7 bases and J 7 bases, leaving 20 bases between the germline ends. The CDR3 region is CASFGPSGGGTQYF. CDR3 nucleotide sequence: TGTGCCAGCTTTGGACCAAGCGGAGGGGGGACCCAGTACTTC.

The sample holds many counts of this clonotype. The chain combines TRBV7-2 with TRBJ1-5, with D uncertain. The ends were cut back, 5 bases at V and 4 bases at J, with 15 bases in the middle. There are 15 residues in the CDR3. CDR1 SGHTA and CDR2 FQGNSA come from the germline V gene. The CDR3 loop is CASSTEVGQNQPQHF. The DNA of the CDR3 is TGTGCCAGCAGCACTGAGGTCGGGCAGAATCAGCCCCAGCATTTT.

This clonotype appeared many times. The rearrangement joins TRBV7-9 to TRBJ1-5, with 10 bases aligning to TRBD1. The CDR3 loop spans 15 amino acids. J lost 2 bases, V lost 3 bases, and 1 base had no gene match. Germline CDR1 SEHNR, CDR2 FQNEAQ (reference sequence). CDR3 amino acids: CASSFGTGGNQPQHF. The CDR3 region has the DNA TGTGCCAGCAGCTTTGGGACAGGGGGCAATCAGCCCCAGCATTTT.

The sample holds many counts of this clonotype. The chain carries TRBV19 and TRBJ1-5; possibly TRBD1 for D (5 bases). V lost 3 bases and J lost 6, with 12 bases in between. Per germline, CDR1 LNHDA and CDR2 SQIVND (reference sequence). The CDR3 totals 14 residues. CDR3 sequence reads: CASSILQGPQPQHF. The CDR3 DNA reads as TGTGCCAGTAGTATCCTCCAGGGCCCTCAGCCCCAGCATTTT.

The rearrangement links TRBV25-1 to TRBJ1-2, with a weak D call TRBD1 (6 bases). V gave up 10 bases and J gave up 7 bases, with 28 bases separating them. The CDR3 totals 16 residues. Germline CDR1 MGHDK, CDR2 SYGVNS. CDR3 in DNA: TGTGCCACCAACCAGGCTCCTATACAGGGCTTGGGTGGCTACACCTTC. It is translated as CATNQAPIQGLGGYTF.

As DNA, the CDR3 is TGTGCCAGCAGCCGAGGACAGACTAACTATGGCTACACCTTC. Translation gives CASSRGQTNYGYTF. This chain joins TRBV9 and TRBJ1-2; D is perhaps TRBD1 (6 bases). Trimming pared 4 bases from V and 0 bases from J, leaving 10 bases between. This CDR3 is built from 14 residues. Germline lookup yields CDR1 SGDLS and CDR2 YYNGEE.

The gene calls are TRBV9 and TRBJ1-4; 12 bases map to TRBD1. Looked up from germline, CDR1 is SGDLS and CDR2 is YYNGEE. The CDR3 is 18 amino acids. Trimming at V came to 0 bases and at J to 7 bases, leaving 10 bases not matched to a gene. The CDR3 sequence: CASSVEGPGTGGFEKLFF. As DNA, the CDR3 is TGTGCCAGCAGCGTAGAGGGGCCCGGGACAGGGGGCTTTGAAAAACTGTTTTTT.

This clonotype has only a few counts. This chain uses TRBV6-2 or TRBV6-3 with TRBJ1-1, with D possibly matching TRBD1 (6 bases). This CDR3 has 16 amino acids. CDR1 is MNHEY and CDR2 is SVGEGT in the germline V gene. Trimming took off 6 bases at V and 1 base at J, with 18 bases between the two ends. The CDR3: CASRATSGTQNTEAFF. The CDR3, as DNA: TGTGCCAGCAGAGCAACCTCCGGGACACAGAACACTGAAGCTTTCTTT.

This clonotype has at least ten counts. The chain is built from TRBV7-6 and TRBJ2-5, with 10 positions matching TRBD2. From germline, CDR1 is SGHVS and CDR2 FNYEAQ. The CDR3 spans 17 residues. J lost 2 bases, V lost 5 bases, and 11 bases had no gene match. The CDR3: CASSPGASGSRQETQYF. CDR3 nucleotide sequence: TGTGCCAGCAGCCCCGGGGCTAGCGGGAGCAGGCAAGAGACCCAGTACTTC.

Details on this clonotype: A read error is possible here, since a much larger clone lies one base away. The chain employs TRBV20-1 and TRBJ2-7; the D is unclear. Germline V gene data show CDR1 as DFQATT and CDR2 as SNEGSKA (reference sequence). CDR3 length: 11 residues. With 3 bases removed from V and 5 bases from J, the gap between germline ends came to 8 bases. CDR3 DNA: TGCAGTGCTAGTCTTCGTGACGAGCAGTACTTC. Its protein is CSASLRDEQYF.

This clonotype was counted between two and nine times. This chain connects TRBV12-3 or TRBV12-4 to TRBJ2-2, with no clear D. The CDR3 totals 14 residues. V dropped 3 bases and J dropped 1 base, with 6 bases sitting between them. The CDR3 region is CASSFVQNTGELFF. In DNA, the CDR3 is TGTGCCAGCAGTTTTGTCCAGAACACCGGGGAGCTGTTTTTT.

The chain's CDR3 is CASSSQTGGNQPQHF. DNA for the CDR3: TGTGCCAGTAGTAGCCAGACAGGAGGAAATCAGCCCCAGCATTTT. The rearrangement links TRBV19 to TRBJ1-5, with TRBD1 as a possible D gene (6 bases). CDR3 length equals 15 residues. Germline V lookup: CDR1 LNHDA, CDR2 SQIVND (reference sequence). Trimming stripped 4 bases from V and 4 bases from J, with 14 bases between.

In its sample, this clonotype was seen many times. This chain joins TRBV7-9 and TRBJ2-7; the match to TRBD1 covers 7 bases. Germline lookup yields CDR1 SEHNR and CDR2 FQNEAQ (reference sequence). The V segment lost 4 bases and the J segment 2 bases; nucleotides outside the gene matches: 8. CDR3 length: 15 residues. DNA for the CDR3: TGTGCCAGCAGCTCTACGGGACAGTCAGCCTACGAGCAGTACTTC. This translates into CASSSTGQSAYEQYF.

Of note for this clonotype: A read error may explain this, as a much larger clone is one base away. The chain joins TRBV11-2 to TRBJ2-7; D is unresolved. Germline V gene lookup returns CDR1 SGHAT and CDR2 FQNNGV. The CDR3 runs to 14 residues. CDR3 bases: TGTGTCAGCAGCTTAGCCCTCGCAGGCTACGAGCAGTACTTC. This sequence encodes CVSSLALAGYEQYF.

Comment on this clonotype: Mismatch with germline at one junction end may stem from a read error. The chain carries TRBV7-2 and TRBJ2-7; D is uncertain. The CDR3 runs to 16 residues. Per germline, CDR1 SGHTA and CDR2 FQGNSA. The CDR3 sequence is CASSLVLGQAPYEQYF. CDR3 DNA sequence: TGTGCCAGCAGTTTAGTTTTGGGCCAGGCACCCTACGAGCAGTACTTC.

The chain uses TRBV7-9 and TRBJ1-5; D is ambiguous. This CDR3 spans 13 amino acids. Germline lookup yields CDR1 SEHNR and CDR2 FQNEAQ (reference sequence). V lost 5 bases, J lost 7 bases, and 12 bases lay in between. CDR3 amino acids: CASSSGPRQPQHF. CDR3 coding DNA: TGTGCCAGCAGCAGCGGCCCCAGGCAGCCCCAGCATTTT.

As to this clonotype: The conserved closing phenylalanine or tryptophan is absent in this CDR3, likely reflecting a read error. The chain couples TRBV25-1 to TRBJ1-1; D remains ambiguous. CDR3 length: 13 amino acids. Germline CDR1 MGHDK, CDR2 SYGVNS. V was clipped by 3 bases and J by 4 bases, with 9 bases between them. The CDR3 region has the DNA TGTGCCAGCAGTGACGGGCACCGCACTGAAGCTTTCCTT. Protein: CASSDGHRTEAFL.

This sequence joins TRBV29-1 and TRBJ1-2; the match to TRBD1 covers 12 bases. Trimming at V came to 7 bases and at J to 9 bases, leaving 9 bases not matched to a gene. Germline CDR1 and CDR2: SQVTM and ANQGSEA. The length of the CDR3 is 13 residues. DNA for the CDR3: TGCAGCGCCGAGGGACAGGGGGCAGATAGCTACACCTTC. It codes for CSAEGQGADSYTF.